This record concerns one T cell receptor (beta chain) sequence. The same CDR3 also results from other DNA sequences found in this sample. Evenly divided among several immunoSEQ plates was the genomic DNA of each subset. The assay was immunoSEQ multiplex PCR, and TCRdb's table has in-frame clones only and misses some. The sample comprises about 2 million clones, approximately 95% of which are singletons, and roughly 1% rests with the top ten. The sample originates from a study of shared clonotypes between healthy human individuals. Naive CD8 cells lacked CD45RO and underwent positive selection for CCR7, leaving out terminally differentiated effector memory CD45RA+ cells. Those who donated were healthy HIV-negative adults, with no recent acute infections or vaccinations reported. This receptor was identified in a man between 18 and 29 years old in good health. Material for sequencing was naive CD8+ T cells sorted from blood.

The CDR3: CASSLSGASGNTIYF. The CDR3 coding sequence is TGTGCCAGCAGCTTGTCAGGGGCCTCTGGAAACACCATATATTTT. The chain combines TRBV5-6 with TRBJ1-3, with TRBD1 as a possible D gene (6 bases). This CDR3 comprises 15 residues. CDR1 and CDR2 from the germline V gene are SGHDT and YYEEEE. V was cut by 1 base and J by 0 bases, with 8 bases left in between.